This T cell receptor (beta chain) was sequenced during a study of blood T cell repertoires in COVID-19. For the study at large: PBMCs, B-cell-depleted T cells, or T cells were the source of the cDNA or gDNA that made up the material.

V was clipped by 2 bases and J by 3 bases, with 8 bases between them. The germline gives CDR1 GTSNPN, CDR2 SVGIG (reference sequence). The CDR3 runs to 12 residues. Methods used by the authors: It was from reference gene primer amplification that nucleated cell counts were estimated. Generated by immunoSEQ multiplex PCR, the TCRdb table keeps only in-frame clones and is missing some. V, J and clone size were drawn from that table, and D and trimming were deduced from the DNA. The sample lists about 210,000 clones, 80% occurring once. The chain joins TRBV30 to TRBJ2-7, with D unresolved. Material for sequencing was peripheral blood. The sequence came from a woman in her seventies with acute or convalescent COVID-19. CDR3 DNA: TGTGCCTGGAGTTCAAGCCGCTACGAGCAGTACTTC. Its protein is CAWSSSRYEQYF.